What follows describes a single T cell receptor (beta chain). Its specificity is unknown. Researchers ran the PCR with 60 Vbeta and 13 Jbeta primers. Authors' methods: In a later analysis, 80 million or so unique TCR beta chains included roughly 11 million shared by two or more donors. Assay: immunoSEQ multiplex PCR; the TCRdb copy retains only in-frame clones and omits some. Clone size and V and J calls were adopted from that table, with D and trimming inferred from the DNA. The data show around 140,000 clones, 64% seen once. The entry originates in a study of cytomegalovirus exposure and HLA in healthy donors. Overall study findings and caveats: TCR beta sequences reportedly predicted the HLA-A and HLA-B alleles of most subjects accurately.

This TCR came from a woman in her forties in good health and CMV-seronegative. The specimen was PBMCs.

The CDR3, as DNA: TGTGCCAGCAGCGTAGGGGTAGGGACAGGCGGGACTAATGAAAAACTGTTTTTT. It specifies CASSVGVGTGGTNEKLFF. The chain joins TRBV9 to TRBJ1-4, with 8 bases identical to TRBD1. Germline V gives CDR1 SGDLS, CDR2 YYNGEE. The junction had 9 bases not matched to a gene; V was cut back by 0 bases and J by 2 bases. CDR3 length equals 18 residues.